There are a few counts of the clone carrying this TCR beta chain. Antigen specificity is unknown. An Oncomine TCR Beta short-read assay was used to sequence the DNA from cultured CD4+ T cells. Each CDR3 protein is one row after TCRdb ran MiXCR on the PCR reads. There are thousands of distinct CDR3 sequences in the sample; less than 50% occur only once, and around two fifths lies in the top ten. The data were taken from a study of vaccination and CD4 T cells after COVID-19. Specified treatment: roughly 11-day PBMC culture with coronavirus spike peptide pools or control peptides (ViraFEST assay). An unexposed donor provided the CD4+ T cells, which were collected before the COVID-19 pandemic (2011-2018). Germline CDR1 is DFQATT and CDR2 is SNEGSKA (reference sequence). The CDR3 extends over 16 amino acids. V was trimmed by 0 bases and J by 5 bases, leaving 18 bases between them.

This chain uses TRBV20-1 with TRBJ2-3; no reliable D call. The sequenced sample consisted of CD4+ T cells from blood, cultured in vitro. The TCR sequence derives from a human donor in good health. CDR3 bases: TGCAGTGCTAGAGACTGGGCCTGGACGGGCGGAGATACGCAGTATTTT. Amino acid sequence: CSARDWAWTGGDTQYF.